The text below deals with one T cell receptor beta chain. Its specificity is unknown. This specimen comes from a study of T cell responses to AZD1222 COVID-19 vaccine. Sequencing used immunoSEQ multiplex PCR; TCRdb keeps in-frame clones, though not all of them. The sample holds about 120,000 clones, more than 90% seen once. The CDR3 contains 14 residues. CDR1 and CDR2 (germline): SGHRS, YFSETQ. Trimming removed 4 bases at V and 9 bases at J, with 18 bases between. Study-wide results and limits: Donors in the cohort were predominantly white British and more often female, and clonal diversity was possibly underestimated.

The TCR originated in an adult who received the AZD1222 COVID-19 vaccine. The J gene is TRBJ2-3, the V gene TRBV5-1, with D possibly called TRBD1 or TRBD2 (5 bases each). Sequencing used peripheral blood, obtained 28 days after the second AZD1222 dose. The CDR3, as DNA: TGCGCCAGCAGCCCCCCTGGGACCTCGGTGACGCAGTATTTT. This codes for CASSPPGTSVTQYF.